This T cell receptor beta chain was obtained from a study of T-cell memory formation after mild COVID-19. V gave up 4 bases and J gave up 6 bases; unmatched junction bases: 8. Germline CDR1 and CDR2: MNHEY and SVGEGT. The CDR3 has 15 residues. TCRdb fed the 5' RACE reads into MiXCR, producing one record per CDR3 protein. Of a few hundred thousand distinct CDR3 sequences listed, nearly 25% are singletons. The chain couples TRBV6-2 or TRBV6-3 to TRBJ2-1, with TRBD1 identical over 8 bases. The source of this sequence is an adult woman who had mild COVID-19 (a few samples of this study predate the infection). Cell type and time point are not known. The sequenced sample was PBMCs or a T cell subset sorted from them (not recorded which). DNA of the CDR3: TGTGCCAGCAGTTGGGGGACAGGCCCTTTCAATGAGCAGTTCTTC. Translated, it gives CASSWGTGPFNEQFF.